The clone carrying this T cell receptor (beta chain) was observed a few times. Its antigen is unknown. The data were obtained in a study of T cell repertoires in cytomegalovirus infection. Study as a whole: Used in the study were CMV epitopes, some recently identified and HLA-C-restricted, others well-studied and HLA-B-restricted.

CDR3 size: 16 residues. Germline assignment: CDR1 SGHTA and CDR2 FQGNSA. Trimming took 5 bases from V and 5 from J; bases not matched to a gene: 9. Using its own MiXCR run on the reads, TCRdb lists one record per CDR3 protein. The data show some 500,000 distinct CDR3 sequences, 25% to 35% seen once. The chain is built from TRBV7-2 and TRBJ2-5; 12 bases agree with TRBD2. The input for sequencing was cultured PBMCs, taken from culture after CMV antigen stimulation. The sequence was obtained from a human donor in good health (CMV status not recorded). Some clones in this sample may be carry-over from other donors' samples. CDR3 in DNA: TGTGCCAGCAGCCAAGCACTAGCGGGAGGATCGGAGACCCAGTACTTC. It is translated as CASSQALAGGSETQYF. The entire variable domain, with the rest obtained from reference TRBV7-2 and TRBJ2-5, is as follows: GAGVSQSPSNKVTEKGKDVELRCDPISGHTALYWYRQSLGQGLEFLIYFQGNSAPDKSGLPSDRFSAERTGGSVSTLTIQRTQQEDSAVYLCASSQALAGGSETQYFGPGTRLLVL.